Listed below are T cell receptor beta chains from one sample, sequenced in a study of cytomegalovirus exposure and HLA in healthy donors. Assay used: immunoSEQ multiplex PCR; TCRdb lists only in-frame clones, some missing. The sample includes some 320,000 clones, 87% of them seen just once. What was sequenced was PBMCs. Every receptor here comes from a woman younger than 45 in good health and CMV-seropositive. Each CDR3 is given with its conserved first and last residue. Fields, in order: V gene, clone size, J gene, D gene, CDR3 DNA, CDR3 protein. The D gene is left open where the match is weak. Rows may omit the clone size; those that give it use once, few, many or a size class.

>TRBV13|.|TRBJ2-7|.
TGTGCCAGCAGCTTAGGCCATTTCATAACACAAAGAGACTACGAGCAGTACTTC
CASSLGHFITQRDYEQYF
>TRBV7-2|.|TRBJ2-7|.
TGTGCCAGCAGCTTAAGTCACCGTCTCGAGCAGTACTTC
CASSLSHRLEQYF
>TRBV25-1|.|TRBJ1-2|.
TGTGCCAGCAGTGCGGGCTATGGCTACACCTTC
CASSAGYGYTF
>TRBV19|once|TRBJ1-5|TRBD1
TGTGCCAGTAGTATAAGACAGGGCAAGGGCAATCAGCCCCAGCATTTT
CASSIRQGKGNQPQHF
>TRBV7-2|.|TRBJ1-1|.
TGTGCCAGCAGCTTATCTTTTCGTGGGTCGGAAGCTTTCTTT
CASSLSFRGSEAFF
>TRBV30|.|TRBJ2-1|TRBD2
TGTGCCTGGAAAGGACTAGCGTCGTACAATGAGCAGTTCTTC
CAWKGLASYNEQFF
>TRBV2|.|TRBJ2-1|TRBD1
TGTGCCAGCAGTGACGGACAGGGCTACAATGAGCAGTTCTTC
CASSDGQGYNEQFF
>TRBV16|.|TRBJ2-5|.
TGTGCCAGCAGCCTAATACTAGACCAAGAGACCCAGTACTTC
CASSLILDQETQYF
>TRBV6-5|.|TRBJ2-7|TRBD2
TGTGCCAGCAGTTACCTTAGACTAGCTCTGCCCTACGAGCAGTACTTC
CASSYLRLALPYEQYF
>TRBV14|once|TRBJ2-3|TRBD2
TGTGCCAGCAGCCAAAAGCTAGCGGGAGTGATTAGCACAGATACGCAGTATTTT
CASSQKLAGVISTDTQYF
>TRBV7-9|.|TRBJ2-5|TRBD2
TGTGCCAGCAGCTCTCAGCGGGAGGACTACCAAGAGACCCAGTACTTC
CASSSQREDYQETQYF
>TRBV10-2|.|TRBJ2-5|TRBD2
TGCGCCAGCAGTGAAACTAGCGGGTTCAAAGAGACCCAGTACTTC
CASSETSGFKETQYF